This T cell receptor (beta chain) was identified during a study of beta chain features in type 1 diabetes. This clone appeared a few times. Its specificity is unknown. Broader study findings: Compared with healthy donors, patients appeared to share more similar naive, central memory and regulatory TCRB repertoires. Within each of all four CD4+ subsets, Type 1 diabetes patients had TCRB CDR3s that were moderately but significantly shorter.

Expressed TCRB transcripts got sequenced, as all isolated RNA was reverse transcribed. The assay was immunoSEQ multiplex PCR, and TCRdb's table has in-frame clones only and misses some. The sample includes roughly 730,000 clones, 13% of them seen just once. The CDR3 has 16 residues. Trimming stripped 2 bases from V and 2 bases from J, with 18 bases between. CDR1 is GTSNPN, CDR2 SVGIG, per germline (reference sequence). J is TRBJ1-2 and V is TRBV30, with D perhaps TRBD1 (5 bases). Sequenced: naive CD4+ T cells from blood. The receptor comes from a young man with type 1 diabetes. In DNA form, the CDR3 reads TGTGCCTGGAGTATGGTCTCAGGGAAAGCGAACTATGGCTACACCTTC. It yields the protein CAWSMVSGKANYGYTF.